This T cell receptor beta chain was sequenced in a study of T cells after yellow fever vaccination. The CDR3 is made up of 14 amino acids. Germline assignment: CDR1 MNHEY and CDR2 SVGAGI. V was cut by 0 bases and J by 6 bases, with 8 bases left in between. This clonotype was observed a few times. Template switching by 5'RACE produced TCR cDNA, adding a universal primer site and UMIs. One entry per CDR3 protein results from TCRdb running MiXCR on the 5' RACE reads. This table holds 300,000 to 350,000 distinct CDR3 sequences, about 4% found once. The receptor was derived from a man younger than 35 who received the YFV17D yellow fever vaccine. The sequencing used PBMCs, collected 5 days after the yellow fever booster vaccination. The chain links TRBV6-5 to TRBJ2-2; D gene ambiguous. Written as DNA, the CDR3 is TGTGCCAGCAGTTACTCGAAGCGTGCCGGGGAGCTGTTTTTT. Protein: CASSYSKRAGELFF.